These 18 T cell receptor beta chains were sequenced from one sample in a study of shared clonotypes between healthy human individuals. Produced via immunoSEQ multiplex PCR; TCRdb's table is partial and in-frame only. Here the sample spans about 1,800,000 clones, just under 95% being singletons. CD45RO-negative cells were positively selected for CCR7, leaving out terminally differentiated effector memory CD45RA+ cells. Sequences were obtained from naive CD8+ T cells sorted from blood. The origin of the receptors is a man aged 18 to 29 in good health.

The CDR3 nucleotides are TGTGCCAGCAGCTTTGGTTTGGGGGAGGGAATCCAAGAGACCCAGTACTTC. Protein: CASSFGLGEGIQETQYF. This chain connects TRBV5-6 to TRBJ2-5; 7 positions agree with TRBD2. This CDR3 is built from 17 residues. The J segment lost 1 base and the V segment lost 2 bases, leaving 11 bases of the junction unmatched. Germline lookup yields CDR1 SGHDT and CDR2 YYEEEE.

The rearrangement joins TRBV19 to TRBJ2-5; D is possibly TRBD1 (6 bases). CDR1 LNHDA and CDR2 SQIVND come from the germline V gene (reference sequence). The V gene lost 9 bases and the J gene lost 3 bases, with 11 bases spanning the gap. This CDR3 is built from 12 residues. CDR3 DNA sequence: TGTGCCAGCCAGGGGAATGAAGAGACCCAGTACTTC. It specifies CASQGNEETQYF. The whole variable domain, remainder taken from reference TRBV19 and TRBJ2-5, is DGGITQSPKYLFRKEGQNVTLSCEQNLNHDAMYWYRQDPGQGLRLIYYSQIVNDFQKGDIAEGYSVSREKKESFPLTVTSAQKNPTAFYLCASQGNEETQYFGPGTRLLVL.

Concerning this clone itself: This sample includes further DNA sequences coding for the same CDR3. The CDR3 region has the DNA TGTGCCAGCAGCTCGGGGGGGGGTACCTACGAGCAGTACTTC. Translated: CASSSGGGTYEQYF. The V gene is TRBV11-2, the J gene TRBJ2-7, with 8 bases that match TRBD2. CDR1 and CDR2 (germline): SGHAT, FQNNGV. Unmatched junction bases numbered 4, after V lost 4 bases and J lost 2 bases. The CDR3 is made up of 14 amino acids.

The rearrangement joins TRBV7-2 to TRBJ2-7; TRBD1 is a possible D gene (6 bases). Germline CDR1 is SGHTA and CDR2 is FQGNSA. The CDR3 length is 16 residues. Between the trimmed V and J ends, which lost 1 base and 2 bases, there was a span of 15 bases. CDR3 residues: CASSLVAGAATYEQYF. The CDR3 bases are TGTGCCAGCAGCTTAGTCGCAGGGGCTGCAACCTACGAGCAGTACTTC. The full variable domain, completed using reference TRBV7-2 and TRBJ2-7, is GAGVSQSPSNKVTEKGKDVELRCDPISGHTALYWYRQSLGQGLEFLIYFQGNSAPDKSGLPSDRFSAERTGGSVSTLTIQRTQQEDSAVYLCASSLVAGAATYEQYFGPGTRLTVT.

The DNA of the CDR3 is TGTGCCAGCAGCCCGGGACCCACAGATACGCAGTATTTT. Encoded protein: CASSPGPTDTQYF. V is TRBV5-4 and J is TRBJ2-3, with D perhaps assigned TRBD1 or TRBD2 (5 bases each). The germline V gene encodes CDR1 SGHNT and CDR2 YYREEE (reference sequence). The CDR3 is 13 residues long. V lost 4 bases, J lost 2 bases, and 8 bases lay in between.

The V call is TRBV6-5, the J call TRBJ2-7, with 8 bases lining up with TRBD2. The CDR3 runs 14 residues. The J segment lost 4 bases and the V segment lost 6 bases, leaving 8 bases of the junction unmatched. Germline V CDR1 and CDR2: MNHEY, SVGAGI. The CDR3 loop is CASRGEREWYEQYF. CDR3 coding DNA: TGTGCCAGCAGGGGGGAGCGGGAGTGGTACGAGCAGTACTTC.

The gene calls are TRBV28 and TRBJ2-3; 7 positions match TRBD2. V trimming: 3 bases; J trimming: 5 bases; junction bases outside the gene matches: 8. This CDR3 is 15 amino acids long. Germline V lookup: CDR1 MDHEN, CDR2 SYDVKM. For the CDR3, the DNA is TGTGCCAGCAGTTTGGTCGCTAGCGGTGGAGATACGCAGTATTTT. This codes for CASSLVASGGDTQYF.

This chain joins TRBV27 and TRBJ2-1; 10 positions agree with TRBD2. Germline V lookup: CDR1 MNHEY, CDR2 SMNVEV (reference sequence). This CDR3 spans 20 amino acids. After removal of 1 base from V and 7 bases from J, the junction contained 19 bases not matched to a gene. The CDR3 loop is CASSLFPSPLAGGSWNEQFF. The CDR3 bases are TGTGCCAGCAGTTTATTCCCTTCCCCCTTAGCGGGAGGAAGTTGGAATGAGCAGTTCTTC.

This chain links TRBV27 with TRBJ2-2; 9 nucleotides agree with TRBD1. In germline, CDR1 is MNHEY, CDR2 SMNVEV (reference sequence). Losses at the gene ends were 2 bases for V and 3 bases for J; bases not matched to a gene: 4. This CDR3 is 16 amino acids long. In DNA form, the CDR3 reads TGTGCCAGCAGTTTAAGGACAGGGGTTTACACCGGGGAGCTGTTTTTT. Protein sequence: CASSLRTGVYTGELFF.

This chain links TRBV11-1 with TRBJ2-2; 8 bases agree with TRBD1. J gave up 6 bases and V 11 bases, and 17 bases lay outside the gene matches. Germline V gene sequence: CDR1 SGHAT, CDR2 FQDESV (reference sequence). CDR3 size: 16 residues. CDR3 sequence reads: CASNLEAGGFAGELFF. CDR3 DNA sequence: TGTGCCTCAAATCTGGAGGCAGGGGGCTTCGCCGGGGAGCTGTTTTTT.

This sequence joins TRBV6-6 and TRBJ2-7; 10 bases match TRBD1. J was trimmed by 3 bases and V by 5 bases; bases with no gene match: 4. This CDR3 is built from 14 residues. Germline V lookup: CDR1 MNHNY, CDR2 SVGAGI (reference sequence). Here the CDR3 DNA reads TGTGCCAGCAGTACCGGGACAGGGGTCTACGAGCAGTACTTC. Translating it yields CASSTGTGVYEQYF.

This chain connects TRBV5-1 to TRBJ1-1; TRBD1 matches 12 bases. This CDR3 spans 16 amino acids. J gave up 4 bases and V 4 bases, and 8 bases lay outside the gene matches. Germline-derived CDR1 and CDR2 are SGHRS and YFSETQ. CDR3 region: CASSRRDRGLSTEAFF. The CDR3 bases are TGCGCCAGCAGCCGTCGGGACAGGGGGCTTAGCACTGAAGCTTTCTTT.

This chain joins TRBV9 and TRBJ1-1, with no clear D. Trimming shortened V by 0 bases and J by 8 bases, and 8 bases separated the two germline ends. The CDR3 loop spans 12 amino acids. CDR1 and CDR2 from the germline V gene are SGDLS and YYNGEE. CDR3 residues: CASSVGRGEAFF. DNA of the CDR3: TGTGCCAGCAGCGTAGGTCGAGGGGAAGCTTTCTTT.

This clone was observed once. Other DNA sequences in this sample translate to the same CDR3. The chain carries TRBV6-5 and TRBJ1-1; D uncertain. The germline V gene encodes CDR1 MNHEY and CDR2 SVGAGI. The V gene lost 0 bases and the J gene lost 2 bases, with 7 bases spanning the gap. The CDR3 length is 14 residues. CDR3 sequence: CASSYSEGNTEAFF. Here the CDR3 DNA reads TGTGCCAGCAGTTACTCCGAGGGTAACACTGAAGCTTTCTTT.

This chain links TRBV13 with TRBJ1-1; tentative D call: TRBD1 (6 bases). This CDR3 has 19 amino acids. V was cut by 4 bases and J by 1 base, with 25 bases left in between. Germline CDR1 and CDR2: PRHDT and FYEKMQ (reference sequence). The chain's CDR3 is CASSYSLYRDGPPNTEAFF. CDR3 coding DNA: TGTGCCAGCAGCTACAGTCTCTACAGGGATGGCCCCCCGAACACTGAAGCTTTCTTT.

The chain is built from TRBV4-3 and TRBJ2-1, with D perhaps matching TRBD2 (5 bases). Germline V CDR1 and CDR2: LGHNA, YSLEER. V lost 3 bases, J lost 8 bases, and 20 bases lay in between. This CDR3 region has 16 residues. The CDR3 protein is CASSQLLDSFRDEQFF. CDR3 in DNA: TGCGCCAGCAGCCAGCTACTAGACTCCTTTAGGGATGAGCAGTTCTTC.

This chain connects TRBV19 to TRBJ2-3; D gene ambiguous. Per germline, CDR1 LNHDA and CDR2 SQIVND (reference sequence). Deletions cut 5 bases from V and 4 bases from J, with 13 bases between. The CDR3 spans 14 residues. CDR3 residues: CASSVQHWADTQYF. In DNA, the CDR3 is TGTGCCAGTAGTGTTCAACATTGGGCAGATACGCAGTATTTT.

The chain employs TRBV6-1 and TRBJ2-5; TRBD2 is a possible D gene (5 bases). Germline-derived CDR1 and CDR2 are MNHNS and SASEGT. The ends were cut back, 3 bases at V and 0 bases at J, with 11 bases in the middle. The CDR3 consists of 15 residues. The CDR3 DNA follows: TGTGCCAGCAGTGACGGACTCGGGTACCAAGAGACCCAGTACTTC. Translation: CASSDGLGYQETQYF.